These 3 T cell receptor beta chains were sequenced from one sample in a study of OX40 agonist ivuxolimab in advanced cancers. TCRdb's copy holds only in-frame clones and misses some; the assay was immunoSEQ multiplex PCR. The data show about 30,000 clones, under 95% seen once. This sample comprised CD4+ or CD8+ T cells sorted from blood, obtained in a trial of the OX40 agonist ivuxolimab. All receptors derive from an adult with an advanced solid tumor such as melanoma, head and neck, liver or kidney cancer.

Relative to its sample, this clone is medium-sized (0.01 to 0.1%). The rearrangement uses TRBV5-4 and TRBJ1-2; D is unclear. In germline, CDR1 is SGHNT, CDR2 YYREEE (reference sequence). Trimming left V 5 bases short and J 0 bases short, with 5 bases between. This CDR3 is 12 amino acids long. CDR3 loop: CASRAPNYGYTF. In nucleotides, the CDR3 is TGTGCCAGCAGAGCTCCTAACTATGGCTACACCTTC.

The chain uses TRBV27 and TRBJ1-2; TRBD1 aligns across 9 bases. This CDR3 has 17 residues. Germline CDR1 is MNHEY and CDR2 is SMNVEV (reference sequence). Losses at the gene ends were 3 bases for V and 3 bases for J; bases not matched to a gene: 11. DNA for the CDR3: TGTGCCAGCAGTTTGGCGATGACAGGGGGTATTGACTATGGCTACACCTTC. Residues: CASSLAMTGGIDYGYTF.

This clone showed up just once. This chain connects TRBV4-3 to TRBJ2-3, with unresolved D. The germline CDR1 and CDR2 sequences are LGHNA and YSLEER. The V gene lost 3 bases and the J gene lost 1 base, with 14 bases spanning the gap. The CDR3 loop spans 16 amino acids. CDR3 protein: CASSQARALGTDTQYF. CDR3 DNA sequence: TGCGCCAGCAGCCAGGCCCGGGCCCTAGGCACAGATACGCAGTATTTT.